The clone carrying this T cell receptor beta chain has more than one count but fewer than ten. For the TCR beta CDR3, multiplex PCR with 32 V and 13 J primers performed the amplification. Via MiXCR, TCRdb re-called the multiplex PCR reads, giving one row per CDR3 protein. The top ten clones hold roughly 9% of a sample with about 1,900 distinct CDR3 sequences, about 20% of them seen once. The CDR3 length is 12 residues. Trimming took 4 bases from V and 13 from J, leaving 14 bases between them. The germline CDR1 and CDR2 sequences are LNHDA and SQIVND (reference sequence). This record comes from a study of immune heterogeneity within non-small cell lung tumors. Template was bulk tumor genomic DNA, approximately 560 ng per sample. During surgery, each primary tumor gave multiple biopsies spaced as far apart as possible. Each patient presented with untreated, newly diagnosed non-small cell lung cancer and received curative surgery.

The clonotype originates from a woman between 50 and 59 years old with non-small cell lung cancer. The sequenced material came from lung tumor tissue. V and J are TRBV19 and TRBJ2-1; TRBD2 is a possible D gene (5 bases). This chain's CDR3 is CASSRFRGNQFF. DNA of the CDR3: TGTGCCAGTAGTAGGTTTCGGGGAAATCAGTTCTTC.